The 14 T cell receptor beta chains listed next were all sequenced from one sample in a study of response to subunit inactivated influenza vaccine. MiXCR, run by TCRdb on the RT-PCR reads, gives a single entry per CDR3 protein. The data show under 750,000 distinct CDR3 sequences, about 10% seen once. Sample: PBMCs from blood, taken on the day of vaccination. The receptors originated from a man in his fifties who received an inactivated influenza vaccine.

At least ten counts were recorded for this clonotype. The chain uses TRBV6-5 and TRBJ2-3; D might be TRBD1 (6 bases). Germline V lookup: CDR1 MNHEY, CDR2 SVGAGI. This CDR3 spans 16 amino acids. V lost 4 bases, J lost 5 bases, and 19 bases lay in between. CDR3 in DNA: TGTGCCAGCAGTTCAGCCCAGACGCCCAGGGGAGATACGCAGTATTTT. Translated: CASSSAQTPRGDTQYF.

This clonotype was recorded at least ten times. This rearrangement joins TRBV12-3 or TRBV12-4 to TRBJ2-5; maybe TRBD1 (5 bases). V lost 2 bases, J lost 2 bases, and 18 bases lay in between. The length of the CDR3 is 17 residues. The CDR3 loop reads CASSLRVSGHQQETQYF. CDR3 coding DNA: TGTGCCAGCAGTTTAAGGGTTTCTGGACATCAACAAGAGACCCAGTACTTC.

The chain combines TRBV12-3 or TRBV12-4 with TRBJ2-5; 10 bases fit TRBD1. Germline trimming cut 6 bases from V and 0 bases from J; bases unmatched to any gene: 1. The CDR3 consists of 14 residues. CDR3 coding DNA: TGTGCCAGCAGGGGACAGGGGTACCAAGAGACCCAGTACTTC. Residues: CASRGQGYQETQYF.

The gene calls are TRBV11-2 and TRBJ2-1, with D unclear. The CDR3 is 13 amino acids. Trimming stripped 3 bases from V and 9 bases from J, with 12 bases between. Germline CDR1 and CDR2: SGHAT and FQNNGV. In nucleotides, the CDR3 is TGTGCCAGCAGCTTTATGGGCTATCTTGAGCAGTTCTTC. It yields the protein CASSFMGYLEQFF.

The chain combines TRBV7-8 with TRBJ2-5, with TRBD2 as a possible D gene (5 bases). Between the trimmed V and J ends, which lost 2 bases and 1 base, there was a span of 17 bases. This CDR3 spans 17 amino acids. Germline assignment: CDR1 SGHVS and CDR2 FQNEAQ. The CDR3 region is CASSLRPAAALQETQYF. CDR3 bases: TGTGCCAGCAGCTTAAGGCCGGCAGCGGCCCTCCAAGAGACCCAGTACTTC.

J is TRBJ2-1 and V is TRBV3-1, with TRBD2 matching 9 bases. This CDR3 is 15 amino acids long. In germline, CDR1 is LGHDT, CDR2 YNNKEL (reference sequence). The trim removed 1 base at V and 11 bases at J, leaving 9 bases unmatched. As DNA, the CDR3 is TGTGCCAGCAGCCAAGTTGTAGGTAGCGGGGGCCAGCAGTTCTTC. Its protein is CASSQVVGSGGQQFF.

On this clonotype itself: A read error may be the cause here, since a much bigger clone is one base away. This chain links TRBV7-9 with TRBJ2-2; the D is unclear. Germline V lookup: CDR1 SEHNR, CDR2 FQNEAQ (reference sequence). V was shortened by 8 bases and J by 3 bases, with 4 bases between the two germline ends. CDR3 size: 11 residues. CDR3 nucleotides: TGTGCCAGCGGGGACACCGGGGAGCTGTTTTTT. It codes for CASGDTGELFF.

This clonotype was detected once. The chain has TRBV19 and TRBJ1-6; D is perhaps TRBD1 (5 bases). In germline, CDR1 is LNHDA, CDR2 SQIVND (reference sequence). The CDR3 extends over 13 amino acids. Trimming shortened V by 7 bases and J by 7 bases, and 11 bases separated the two germline ends. In DNA form, the CDR3 reads TGTGCCAGTACGGAGGGGCGGAATTCACCCCTCCACTTT. This translates into CASTEGRNSPLHF.

Only a few counts were recorded for this clonotype. The rearrangement uses TRBV20-1 and TRBJ2-7; TRBD2 agrees at 8 bases. The germline V gene has CDR1 DFQATT and CDR2 SNEGSKA (reference sequence). Trimming cost V 6 bases and J 3 bases; bases outside gene matches: 10. There are 14 residues in the CDR3. The CDR3 is CSAALSGNFYEQYF. The CDR3 DNA reads as TGCAGTGCAGCACTTAGCGGGAACTTCTACGAGCAGTACTTC.

This clonotype occurred a few times. This chain joins TRBV20-1 and TRBJ2-3, with 7 bases lining up with TRBD1. Germline CDR1 DFQATT, CDR2 SNEGSKA (reference sequence). The CDR3 runs 16 residues. The V gene end was trimmed by 5 bases and the J gene end by 0 bases; junction bases not matched to a gene: 11. In DNA, the CDR3 is TGCAGTGCTGAATGGACAGGTGACTCTAGCACAGATACGCAGTATTTT. It specifies CSAEWTGDSSTDTQYF.

There are a few counts of this clonotype. This chain joins TRBV20-1 and TRBJ2-7, with D possibly TRBD1 on 5 matching bases. In germline, CDR1 is DFQATT, CDR2 SNEGSKA (reference sequence). The germline V and J ends were trimmed by 1 base and 4 bases, with 8 bases remaining between them. The CDR3 spans 12 residues. CDR3 loop: CSARGRGYEQYF. DNA for the CDR3: TGCAGTGCTAGAGGAAGGGGATACGAGCAGTACTTC.

This chain connects TRBV2 to TRBJ2-2; D remains ambiguous. The germline V gene has CDR1 SNHLY and CDR2 FYNNEI. This CDR3 is built from 15 residues. Trimming removed 2 bases at V and 4 bases at J, with 11 bases between. CDR3 nucleotide sequence: TGTGCCAGCAGTGAATTTCGGCCATCCACCGGGGAGCTGTTTTTT. Residues: CASSEFRPSTGELFF.

This clonotype has a handful of counts. The chain joins TRBV5-1 to TRBJ2-2; 10 nucleotides agree with TRBD1. Per the germline V gene, CDR1 is SGHRS and CDR2 is YFSETQ. The CDR3 loop spans 17 amino acids. V lost 4 bases, J lost 6 bases, and 12 bases stayed unmatched. The CDR3 bases are TGCGCCAGCAGCCTTGAACCGGGACAGGGGTGGTCCGGGGAGCTGTTTTTT. Protein sequence: CASSLEPGQGWSGELFF.

This clonotype was picked up a small number of times. V and J are TRBV4-2 and TRBJ2-3, with TRBD2 matching 14 bases. V was clipped by 1 base and J by 0 bases; unmatched bases: 3. Germline values: CDR1 LGHNA, CDR2 YNFKEQ. The CDR3 sequence is 18 residues long. The CDR3 DNA reads TGTGCCAGCAGCCAAGGACTAGCGGGGGGGGCTAGCACAGATACGCAGTATTTT. Translating it yields CASSQGLAGGASTDTQYF.